The rows below give T cell receptor beta chains drawn from one sample of a study of spatial heterogeneity in lung cancer. MiXCR, run by TCRdb on the 5' RACE reads, gives a single entry per CDR3 protein. There are some 6,700 distinct CDR3 sequences in the sample; over 11% occur only once, and roughly 9.8% lies in the top ten. Sequencing used lung tumor tissue, obtained at surgery. The receptors were gathered from a male donor with early-stage non-small cell lung cancer. Each CDR3 is given with its conserved first and last residue. D genes are given only for firm matches. Where a row states a size, it is once, few, many or the class of an expanded clone; other rows omit it.

clone size,J gene,V gene,D gene,CDR3 protein,CDR3 DNA
many,TRBJ1-5,TRBV12-3/TRBV12-4,.,CASRPTGNQPQHF,TGTGCCAGCAGACCTACAGGAAATCAGCCCCAGCATTTT
many,TRBJ1-2,TRBV27,.,CASSLGGGFGGYTF,TGTGCCAGCAGTTTAGGAGGAGGATTCGGAGGCTACACCTTC
many,TRBJ2-3,TRBV12-3/TRBV12-4,.,CASSLNGFPDTQYF,TGTGCCAGCAGTTTAAACGGTTTCCCAGATACGCAGTATTTT
many,TRBJ2-3,TRBV24-1,TRBD2,CATSDIAGAGTDTQYF,TGTGCCACCAGTGATATAGCGGGAGCCGGCACAGATACGCAGTATTTT
.,TRBJ2-3,TRBV6-1,.,CASSELNPGSTDTQYF,TGTGCCAGCAGTGAATTGAACCCCGGGAGCACAGATACGCAGTATTTT
.,TRBJ1-6,TRBV9,.,CASSVRGDNSPLHF,TGTGCCAGCAGCGTCAGGGGTGATAATTCACCCCTCCACTTT
many,TRBJ2-2,TRBV19,TRBD1,CATTDREVGELFF,TGTGCCACGACGGACAGGGAGGTCGGGGAGCTGTTTTTT
many,TRBJ1-2,TRBV6-2/TRBV6-3,.,CASSYLPRDSYGYTF,TGTGCCAGCAGTTACCTTCCCAGGGATAGCTATGGCTACACCTTC
.,TRBJ2-3,TRBV12-3/TRBV12-4,TRBD2,CASSGGLAGGDTQYF,TGTGCCAGCAGCGGGGGACTAGCGGGAGGGGATACGCAGTATTTT
.,TRBJ2-3,TRBV7-2,.,CASSTYYTDTQYF,TGTGCCAGCAGCACCTACTACACAGATACGCAGTATTTT
many,TRBJ2-7,TRBV19,TRBD1,CASSIAGQGYEQYF,TGTGCCAGTAGTATCGCCGGACAGGGCTACGAGCAGTACTTC
.,TRBJ2-3,TRBV29-1,.,CSVVLERRTDTQYF,TGCAGCGTTGTTCTTGAGAGGCGCACAGATACGCAGTATTTT
medium-sized,TRBJ1-4,TRBV4-1,.,CASSQDLARTEKLFF,TGCGCCAGCAGCCAAGATCTGGCTCGGACTGAAAAACTGTTTTTT
many,TRBJ1-4,TRBV12-3/TRBV12-4,.,CASSPGGDWNEKLFF,TGTGCCAGCAGCCCGGGGGGGGACTGGAATGAAAAACTGTTTTTT
medium-sized,TRBJ2-3,TRBV20-1,.,CSARGRSADTQYF,TGCAGTGCTAGAGGGCGGTCCGCAGATACGCAGTATTTT
many,TRBJ1-5,TRBV3-1,.,CASSQYGWDQPQHF,TGTGCCAGCAGCCAATACGGTTGGGATCAGCCCCAGCATTTT
few,TRBJ1-3,TRBV7-8,.,CASSLAGSLSGNTIYF,TGTGCCAGCAGCTTAGCAGGCAGCTTATCTGGAAACACCATATATTTT
.,TRBJ2-2,TRBV4-2,.,CASSQGVSNTGELFF,TGTGCCAGCAGCCAAGGTGTCTCGAACACCGGGGAGCTGTTTTTT
many,TRBJ2-2,TRBV5-1,.,CASRTGNTGELFF,TGCGCCAGCAGAACAGGGAACACCGGGGAGCTGTTTTTT
.,TRBJ2-3,TRBV5-1,.,CASSLVVGGGADTQYF,TGCGCCAGCAGCTTGGTAGTTGGGGGAGGCGCAGATACGCAGTATTTT
medium-sized,TRBJ2-3,TRBV30,.,CAWSGLGSTDTQYF,TGTGCCTGGAGTGGATTGGGGAGTACAGATACGCAGTATTTT
large,TRBJ2-7,TRBV20-1,.,CSGSHGNEQYF,TGCAGTGGATCCCACGGGAATGAGCAGTACTTC
.,TRBJ2-1,TRBV5-1,TRBD2,CASSGGLAGFSGEQFF,TGCGCCAGCAGCGGGGGACTAGCGGGGTTTAGTGGTGAGCAGTTCTTC
.,TRBJ2-2,TRBV6-1,TRBD2,CASSRTSGSSGKLFF,TGTGCCAGCAGCAGGACTAGCGGGAGTTCCGGGAAGCTGTTTTTT
medium-sized,TRBJ1-4,TRBV5-4,.,CASSETATNEKLFF,TGTGCCAGCAGCGAGACAGCAACTAATGAAAAACTGTTTTTT
medium-sized,TRBJ1-5,TRBV6-1,.,CASLRDTLYQPQHF,TGTGCCAGCCTTAGGGACACGCTCTATCAGCCCCAGCATTTT
many,TRBJ1-2,TRBV19,.,CASSADAGPQGYTF,TGTGCCAGTAGTGCTGACGCCGGGCCCCAAGGCTACACCTTC
many,TRBJ2-7,TRBV24-1,TRBD1,CATSDRNVGQGANEQYF,TGTGCCACCAGTGACCGTAACGTCGGACAGGGGGCGAACGAGCAGTACTTC
medium-sized,TRBJ1-2,TRBV19,TRBD1,CASLFSGTGAYGYTF,TGTGCCAGTTTATTCTCCGGGACAGGGGCCTATGGCTACACCTTC
.,TRBJ2-5,TRBV20-1,.,CSAREVGETQYF,TGCAGTGCTAGAGAGGTCGGGGAGACCCAGTACTTC
medium-sized,TRBJ1-2,TRBV6-1,.,CASSVHRWGGYTF,TGTGCCAGCAGTGTACACAGGTGGGGTGGCTACACCTTC
many,TRBJ2-7,TRBV10-3,.,CAISIDSYEQYF,TGTGCCATCAGCATAGACTCCTACGAGCAGTACTTC
few,TRBJ1-6,TRBV7-2,.,CASSLKQINSPLHF,TGTGCCAGCAGCTTAAAACAGATTAATTCACCCCTCCACTTT
.,TRBJ1-5,TRBV7-2,.,CASSLAGGSPQHF,TGTGCCAGCAGCTTAGCCGGGGGCTCTCCCCAGCATTTT
.,TRBJ1-6,TRBV5-1,.,CASSLTRGSPLHF,TGCGCCAGCAGCTTGACCCGGGGTTCACCCCTCCACTTT
medium-sized,TRBJ2-2,TRBV5-1,.,CASSLEAGTNTGELFF,TGCGCCAGCAGCTTGGAGGCAGGGACGAACACCGGGGAGCTGTTTTTT
medium-sized,TRBJ1-2,TRBV2,.,CASSEARGASAGYTF,TGTGCCAGCAGTGAGGCTCGGGGGGCATCGGCTGGCTACACCTTC
medium-sized,TRBJ2-3,TRBV10-3,TRBD2,CAIRGTSGTDTQYF,TGTGCCATCAGAGGGACTAGCGGTACAGATACGCAGTATTTT
.,TRBJ1-1,TRBV7-2,.,CASIFTGTTEAFF,TGTGCCAGCATCTTTACAGGGACCACTGAAGCTTTCTTT
many,TRBJ1-6,TRBV6-5,TRBD1,CASSYSRTGNSPLHF,TGTGCCAGCAGTTACTCGCGGACAGGGAATTCACCCCTCCACTTT
few,TRBJ2-1,TRBV10-1,.,CASSGSGDNEQFF,TGCGCCAGCAGTGGTTCAGGTGACAATGAGCAGTTCTTC
medium-sized,TRBJ1-1,TRBV29-1,TRBD1,CSAQYRGPEAFF,TGCAGCGCTCAATACAGGGGCCCCGAAGCTTTCTTT
few,TRBJ1-6,TRBV14,TRBD1,CASSQEFDRGNSPLHF,TGTGCCAGCAGCCAAGAGTTCGACAGGGGTAATTCACCCCTCCACTTT
many,TRBJ2-3,TRBV20-1,.,CSARDMRSRRTDTQYF,TGCAGTGCTAGAGATATGAGGTCGAGGAGGACAGATACGCAGTATTTT
many,TRBJ2-7,TRBV7-9,TRBD1,CASSLDRRGRIYEQYF,TGTGCCAGCAGCTTAGACCGCAGGGGGCGTATCTACGAGCAGTACTTC
few,TRBJ2-1,TRBV19,.,CASSILRGSYNEQFF,TGTGCCAGTAGTATCCTCCGCGGCTCGTACAATGAGCAGTTCTTC
many,TRBJ1-1,TRBV6-2/TRBV6-3,.,CASRVVRQRAFF,TGTGCCAGCAGGGTCGTACGGCAGAGGGCTTTCTTT
few,TRBJ1-1,TRBV10-3,.,CAIRQQNTEAFF,TGTGCCATCAGGCAACAAAACACTGAAGCTTTCTTT
many,TRBJ2-3,TRBV27,.,CASIRSVRDTQYF,TGTGCCAGCATAAGGTCTGTGAGGGATACGCAGTATTTT
many,TRBJ1-1,TRBV12-3/TRBV12-4,.,CASSLTGEAFF,TGTGCCAGCAGTTTAACGGGCGAAGCTTTCTTT
many,TRBJ2-7,TRBV19,.,CASSIGDVNEQYF,TGTGCCAGTAGTATAGGGGACGTCAACGAGCAGTACTTC
.,TRBJ2-2,TRBV7-9,.,CASSLVANTGELFF,TGTGCCAGCAGCTTAGTTGCGAACACCGGGGAGCTGTTTTTT
medium-sized,TRBJ2-7,TRBV19,.,CASSIDRNYEQYF,TGTGCCAGTAGTATAGATCGCAACTACGAGCAGTACTTC
medium-sized,TRBJ1-2,TRBV4-1,.,CASSQIQGEYYTF,TGCGCCAGCAGCCAAATACAGGGAGAATACTACACCTTC